One and the same sample provided the 8 T cell receptor beta chains below, sequenced in a study of T-cell reconstitution after alpha-beta-depleted transplantation in children. The TCRbeta library was prepared with unique molecular identifiers. TCRdb re-called the PCR reads through MiXCR, storing one row per CDR3 protein. The sample shows 450,000 to 700,000 distinct CDR3 sequences, more than 20% of them seen only once. The material was PBMCs, obtained before TCRalphabeta/CD19-depleted stem cell transplant. Receptors originate from a boy in the first two years of life with Wiskott-Aldrich syndrome, due to receive a stem cell transplant.

DNA for the CDR3: TGCAGTGCCCCTCGGGACCTGAACACTGAAGCTTTCTTT. The encoded protein is CSAPRDLNTEAFF. The rearrangement links TRBV20-1 to TRBJ1-1, with D maybe TRBD1 (5 bases). The CDR3 loop spans 13 amino acids. Per germline, CDR1 DFQATT and CDR2 SNEGSKA (reference sequence). V lost 6 bases and J 0 bases, leaving 11 bases between the germline ends.

This chain joins TRBV20-1 and TRBJ2-1, with D unresolved. The CDR3 spans 11 residues. V lost 6 bases to trimming and J lost 7 bases, with 10 bases between them. Per the germline V gene, CDR1 is DFQATT and CDR2 is SNEGSKA (reference sequence). The CDR3, as DNA: TGCAGTGCCGCGGCGCTAAATGAGCAGTTCTTC. It encodes CSAAALNEQFF.

This clonotype was found once. The V and J genes are TRBV12-3 or TRBV12-4 and TRBJ2-3; tentative D call: TRBD1 (6 bases). The CDR3 is 13 amino acids. Trimming cost V 6 bases and J 6 bases, with 13 bases left between them. CDR3 nucleotide sequence: TGTGCCAGCAGCACCCGGACAGCTGATACGCAGTATTTT. Amino acids: CASSTRTADTQYF.

This clonotype was observed a handful of times. The chain combines TRBV7-2 with TRBJ2-5; 12 bases line up with TRBD2. With V trimmed by 7 bases and J by 8 bases, 5 bases remained unmatched. This CDR3 has 13 amino acids. Looked up from germline, CDR1 is SGHTA and CDR2 is FQGNSA. The CDR3 DNA is TGTGCCAGCACCCCTAGCGGGAGGGCCACCCAGTACTTC. This encodes CASTPSGRATQYF.

V is TRBV20-1 and J is TRBJ1-2, with no clear D. V was pared by 5 bases and J by 0 bases, with 10 bases between. This CDR3 region has 13 residues. Germline CDR1 and CDR2: DFQATT and SNEGSKA (reference sequence). CDR3 sequence reads: CSARWSPNYGYTF. The CDR3 DNA reads TGCAGTGCTCGGTGGTCTCCTAACTATGGCTACACCTTC.

The V gene is TRBV5-1, the J gene TRBJ1-2; 9 positions match TRBD1. The trim removed 4 bases at V and 5 bases at J, leaving 9 bases unmatched. CDR3 length: 15 residues. Germline CDR1 reads SGHRS; CDR2 reads YFSETQ. The CDR3 region has the DNA TGCGCCAGCAGCCCGGCCGGGGACAGGGTATATGGCTACACCTTC. Protein product: CASSPAGDRVYGYTF.

This clonotype was counted a few times. CDR3 coding DNA: TGCGCCAGCCGAACAGGGATGGACACTGAAGCTTTCTTT. Translating it yields CASRTGMDTEAFF. This sequence joins TRBV5-1 and TRBJ1-1, with a tentative D call TRBD1 (6 bases). In germline, CDR1 is SGHRS, CDR2 YFSETQ. This CDR3 has 13 amino acids. V was pared by 7 bases and J by 3 bases, with 13 bases between.

In its sample, this clonotype was seen a few times. This chain uses TRBV6-1 with TRBJ1-1; TRBD1 matches 8 bases. V lost 3 bases to trimming and J lost 2 bases; unmatched junction nucleotides: 11. Germline lookup yields CDR1 MNHNS and CDR2 SASEGT. The CDR3 spans 17 residues. CDR3: CASSDRQGMGVNTEAFF. The CDR3 nucleotides read TGTGCCAGCAGTGACCGACAGGGGATGGGGGTTAACACTGAAGCTTTCTTT.